What follows are 8 T cell receptor beta chains derived from one specimen sequenced in a study of blood T cells in healthy people across ages. Using a J-beta primer mix together with a sample-barcoded 5' primer, a second PCR was run for roughly 6 to 11 cycles. Each CDR3 protein is one row after TCRdb ran MiXCR on the 5' RACE reads. The table has around 520,000 distinct CDR3 sequences, over 25% seen once. This same sample was also part of a study on T cells of mothers and their children.

Sequencing was performed on blood. Source of these receptors: a boy between 2 and 10 years old in good health.

The chain is built from TRBV4-3 and TRBJ2-7, with 11 bases that match TRBD1. CDR3 length equals 16 residues. In germline, CDR1 is LGHNA, CDR2 YSLEER. J was trimmed by 5 bases and V by 1 base; bases with no gene match: 7. The CDR3 coding sequence is TGCGCCAGCAGCCAAGGTGGGGGACAGGGGGGCCACGAGCAGTACTTC. This gives the protein CASSQGGGQGGHEQYF.

This clonotype was observed a few times. The chain links TRBV7-2 to TRBJ1-6; a possible D gene is TRBD1 (5 bases). V was clipped by 6 bases and J by 7 bases, with 13 bases between them. The CDR3 covers 14 residues. The germline V gene has CDR1 SGHTA and CDR2 FQGNSA. CDR3 in DNA: TGTGCCAGCAGAAGGGTTACAGGCAATTCACCCCTCCACTTT. Its protein product is CASRRVTGNSPLHF.

The V and J genes are TRBV11-2 and TRBJ2-5; D may be TRBD1 (6 bases). Per germline, CDR1 SGHAT and CDR2 FQNNGV. CDR3 length equals 16 residues. V was clipped by 1 base and J by 2 bases, with 14 bases between them. The CDR3 DNA follows: TGTGCCAGCAGCTTAGTCGGGACACTTGGGCAAGAGACCCAGTACTTC. This translates into CASSLVGTLGQETQYF.

The J gene is TRBJ1-1, the V gene TRBV6-5; D remains unclear. The V and J ends lost 4 bases and 4 bases respectively, with 16 bases between them. CDR3 length equals 15 residues. Germline values: CDR1 MNHEY, CDR2 SVGAGI. The CDR3 loop reads CASSSPGGRVTEAFF. The CDR3 region has the DNA TGTGCCAGCAGTTCCCCCGGCGGGAGGGTCACTGAAGCTTTCTTT.

This sequence joins TRBV5-1 and TRBJ1-1, with D unresolved. Trimming took off 3 bases at V and 3 bases at J, with 12 bases between the two ends. The CDR3 is 14 amino acids. Germline V gives CDR1 SGHRS, CDR2 YFSETQ. This chain's CDR3 is CASSYTDRDTEAFF. In DNA, the CDR3 is TGCGCCAGCAGCTACACGGACCGGGACACTGAAGCTTTCTTT.

This chain uses TRBV29-1 with TRBJ2-1; TRBD2 matches at 8 bases. Germline CDR1 and CDR2: SQVTM and ANQGSEA. J gave up 5 bases and V 1 base, and 7 bases lay outside the gene matches. The CDR3 spans 15 residues. The CDR3 nucleotides are TGCAGCGTTGAAGGTCGGGAGGGGATCGACAATGAGCAGTTCTTC. Protein: CSVEGREGIDNEQFF.

The V and J genes are TRBV29-1 and TRBJ2-2; D remains ambiguous. V was clipped by 5 bases and J by 5 bases, with 18 bases between them. The germline V gene encodes CDR1 SQVTM and CDR2 ANQGSEA. There are 15 residues in the CDR3. For the CDR3, the DNA is TGCAGCGTTTCAACCCCACTTCAGAGTACCGGGGAGCTGTTTTTT. Translation: CSVSTPLQSTGELFF.

V and J are TRBV10-2 and TRBJ2-4; 7 bases align to TRBD1. CDR1 is WSHSY and CDR2 is SAAADI in the germline V gene. This CDR3 has 15 residues. The junction had 11 bases not matched to a gene; V was cut back by 7 bases and J by 5 bases. CDR3 region: CASKTYRGRENIQYF. For the CDR3, the DNA is TGCGCCAGCAAAACCTACAGGGGACGCGAAAACATTCAGTACTTC.